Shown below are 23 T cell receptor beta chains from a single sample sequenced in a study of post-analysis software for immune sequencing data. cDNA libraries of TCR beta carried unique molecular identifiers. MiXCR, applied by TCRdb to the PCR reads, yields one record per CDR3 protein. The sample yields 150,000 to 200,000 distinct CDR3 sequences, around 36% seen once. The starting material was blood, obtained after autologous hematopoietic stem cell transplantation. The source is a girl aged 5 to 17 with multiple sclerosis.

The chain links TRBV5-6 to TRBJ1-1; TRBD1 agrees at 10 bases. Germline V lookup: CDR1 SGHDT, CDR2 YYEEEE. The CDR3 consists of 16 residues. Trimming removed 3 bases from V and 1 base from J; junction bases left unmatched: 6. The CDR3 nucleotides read TGTGCCAGCAGCTCGGGGACAGGGGCCTCGAACACTGAAGCTTTCTTT. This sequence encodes CASSSGTGASNTEAFF.

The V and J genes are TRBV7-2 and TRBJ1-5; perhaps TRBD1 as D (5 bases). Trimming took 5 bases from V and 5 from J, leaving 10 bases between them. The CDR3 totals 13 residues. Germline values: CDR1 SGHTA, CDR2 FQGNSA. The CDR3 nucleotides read TGTGCCAGCAGCCCTCCGGGGGATCAGCCCCAGCATTTT. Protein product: CASSPPGDQPQHF. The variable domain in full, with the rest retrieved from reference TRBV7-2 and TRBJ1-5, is GAGVSQSPSNKVTEKGKDVELRCDPISGHTALYWYRQSLGQGLEFLIYFQGNSAPDKSGLPSDRFSAERTGGSVSTLTIQRTQQEDSAVYLCASSPPGDQPQHFGDGTRLSIL.

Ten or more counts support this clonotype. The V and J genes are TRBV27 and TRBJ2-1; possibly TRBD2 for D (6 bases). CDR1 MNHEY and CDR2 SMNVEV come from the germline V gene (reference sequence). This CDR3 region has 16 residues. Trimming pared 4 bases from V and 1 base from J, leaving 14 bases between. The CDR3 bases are TGTGCCAGCAGTTCTGCTGGCGGGGTATCCTACAATGAGCAGTTCTTC. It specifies CASSSAGGVSYNEQFF.

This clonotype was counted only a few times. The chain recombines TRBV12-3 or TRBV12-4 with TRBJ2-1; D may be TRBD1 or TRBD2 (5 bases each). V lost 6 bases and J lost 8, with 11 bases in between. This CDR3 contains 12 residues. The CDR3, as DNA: TGTGCCAGCAGGCTTCGGGGACATGAGCAGTTCTTC. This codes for CASRLRGHEQFF.

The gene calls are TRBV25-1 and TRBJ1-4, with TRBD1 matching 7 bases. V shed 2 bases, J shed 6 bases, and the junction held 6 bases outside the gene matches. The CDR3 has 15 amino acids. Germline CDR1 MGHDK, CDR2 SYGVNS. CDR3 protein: CASSEVKGAYEKLFF. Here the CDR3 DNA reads TGTGCCAGCAGTGAAGTCAAGGGGGCTTATGAAAAACTGTTTTTT.

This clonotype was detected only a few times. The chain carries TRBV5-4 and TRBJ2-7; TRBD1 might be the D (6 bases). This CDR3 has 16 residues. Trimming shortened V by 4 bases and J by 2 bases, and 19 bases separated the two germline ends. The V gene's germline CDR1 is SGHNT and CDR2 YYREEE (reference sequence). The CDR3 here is CASSPPGTRYAYEQYF. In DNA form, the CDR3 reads TGTGCCAGCAGCCCCCCGGGGACACGATACGCCTACGAGCAGTACTTC.

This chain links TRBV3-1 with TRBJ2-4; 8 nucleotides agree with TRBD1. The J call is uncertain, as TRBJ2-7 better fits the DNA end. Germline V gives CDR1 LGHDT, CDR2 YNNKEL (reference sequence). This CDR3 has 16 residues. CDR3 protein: CASSPTLRDRSYEQYF. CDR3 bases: TGTGCCAGCAGCCCCACCCTCCGGGACAGGTCCTACGAGCAGTACTTC.

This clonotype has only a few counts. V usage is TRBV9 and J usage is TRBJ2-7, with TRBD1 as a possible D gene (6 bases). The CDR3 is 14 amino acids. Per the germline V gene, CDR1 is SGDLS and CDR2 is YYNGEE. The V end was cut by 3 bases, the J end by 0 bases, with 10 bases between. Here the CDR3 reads CASSAPGHSYEQYF. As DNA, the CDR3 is TGTGCCAGCAGCGCTCCGGGACACTCCTACGAGCAGTACTTC.

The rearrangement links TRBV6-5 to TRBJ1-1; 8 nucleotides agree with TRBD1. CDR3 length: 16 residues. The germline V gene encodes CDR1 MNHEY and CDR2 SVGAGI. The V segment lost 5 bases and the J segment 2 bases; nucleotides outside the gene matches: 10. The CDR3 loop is CASSRQGQAKNTEAFF. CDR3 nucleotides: TGTGCCAGCAGTCGACAGGGACAGGCGAAAAACACTGAAGCTTTCTTT.

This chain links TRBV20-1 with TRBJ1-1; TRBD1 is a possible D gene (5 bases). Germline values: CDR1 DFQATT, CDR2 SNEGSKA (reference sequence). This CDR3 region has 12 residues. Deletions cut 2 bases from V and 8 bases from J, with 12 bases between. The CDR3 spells CSARPGAAEAFF. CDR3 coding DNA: TGCAGTGCTAGACCCGGGGCGGCAGAAGCTTTCTTT.

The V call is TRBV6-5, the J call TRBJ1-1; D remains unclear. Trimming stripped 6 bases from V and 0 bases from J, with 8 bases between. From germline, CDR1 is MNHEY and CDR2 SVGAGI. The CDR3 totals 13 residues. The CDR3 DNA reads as TGTGCCAGCAGCCCTCAGGTGAACACTGAAGCTTTCTTT. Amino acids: CASSPQVNTEAFF.

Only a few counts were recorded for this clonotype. The CDR3 DNA sequence: TGTGCCAGCAGCGTAGGCCCTTCAAATGATGAGCAGTTCTTC. As protein: CASSVGPSNDEQFF. The rearrangement links TRBV9 to TRBJ2-1; D gene uncertain. The CDR3 runs 14 residues. V shed 0 bases and J shed 8 bases, with 12 bases lying between them. The V gene's germline CDR1 is SGDLS and CDR2 YYNGEE.

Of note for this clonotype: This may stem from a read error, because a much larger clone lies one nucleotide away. The CDR3 DNA is TGTGCCAGCACCCACCTGACCGGAAGGACCTACAATGAGCAGTACTTC. Its protein product is CASTHLTGRTYNEQYF. The rearrangement links TRBV12-3 or TRBV12-4 to TRBJ2-1; no clear D gene. The closer fit of TRBJ2-7 to the DNA end suggests the J call may be wrong. The CDR3 is 16 residues long.

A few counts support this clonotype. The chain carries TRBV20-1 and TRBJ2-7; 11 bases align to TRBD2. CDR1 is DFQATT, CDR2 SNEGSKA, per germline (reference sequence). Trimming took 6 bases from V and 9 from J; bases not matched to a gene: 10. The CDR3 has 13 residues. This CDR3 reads CSARGLAETMQYF. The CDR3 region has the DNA TGCAGTGCCCGGGGACTAGCGGAAACGATGCAGTACTTC.

This CDR3 is CASSPTIPGLASGEQFF. The DNA for the CDR3 is TGTGCCAGCTCACCGACCATACCGGGACTAGCCAGTGGGGAGCAGTTCTTC. J is TRBJ2-1 and V is TRBV18, with 9 bases aligning to TRBD2. Trimming cost V 3 bases and J 10 bases; bases outside gene matches: 16. This CDR3 has 17 residues. Looked up from germline, CDR1 is KGHSH and CDR2 is LQKENI.

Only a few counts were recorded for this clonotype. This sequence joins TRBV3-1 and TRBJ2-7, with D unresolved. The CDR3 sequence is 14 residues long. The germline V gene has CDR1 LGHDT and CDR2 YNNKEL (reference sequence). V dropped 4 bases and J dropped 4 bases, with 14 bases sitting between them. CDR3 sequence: CASSPSPDTYEQYF. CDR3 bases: TGTGCCAGCAGCCCTTCCCCCGACACATACGAGCAGTACTTC.

The CDR3 spells CASRGQGDNEQYF. The CDR3 region has the DNA TGTGCCAGCAGAGGACAGGGAGACAATGAGCAGTACTTC. The chain combines TRBV6-6 with TRBJ2-5, with TRBD1 matching 8 bases. Germline trimming cut 6 bases from V and 11 bases from J; bases unmatched to any gene: 11. The CDR3 sequence is 13 residues long. From germline, CDR1 is MNHNY and CDR2 SVGAGI (reference sequence).

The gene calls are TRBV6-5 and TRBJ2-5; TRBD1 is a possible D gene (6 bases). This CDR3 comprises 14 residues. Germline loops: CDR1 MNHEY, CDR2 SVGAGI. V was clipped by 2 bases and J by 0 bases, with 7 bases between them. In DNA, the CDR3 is TGTGCCAGCAGTTACAGGGGGTACCAAGAGACCCAGTACTTC. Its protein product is CASSYRGYQETQYF.

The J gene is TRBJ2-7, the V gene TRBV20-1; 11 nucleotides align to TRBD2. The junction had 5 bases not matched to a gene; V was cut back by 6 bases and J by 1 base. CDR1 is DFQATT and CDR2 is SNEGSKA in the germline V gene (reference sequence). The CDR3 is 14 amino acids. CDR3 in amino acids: CSAQGTSGSYEQYF. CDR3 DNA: TGCAGTGCCCAAGGGACTAGCGGTTCCTACGAGCAGTACTTC.

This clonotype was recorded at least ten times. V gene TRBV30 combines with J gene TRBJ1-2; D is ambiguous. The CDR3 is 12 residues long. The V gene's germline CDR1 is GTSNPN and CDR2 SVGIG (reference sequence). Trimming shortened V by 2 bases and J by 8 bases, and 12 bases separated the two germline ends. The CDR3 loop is CAWSPRGEGYTF. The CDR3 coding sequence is TGTGCCTGGAGTCCCCGTGGGGAGGGCTACACCTTC.

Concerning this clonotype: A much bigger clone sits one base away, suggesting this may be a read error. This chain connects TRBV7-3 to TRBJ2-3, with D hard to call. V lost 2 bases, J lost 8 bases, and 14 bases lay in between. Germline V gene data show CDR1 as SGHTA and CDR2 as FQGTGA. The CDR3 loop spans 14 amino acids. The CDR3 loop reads CASSLSAGRGTQYF. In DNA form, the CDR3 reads TGTGCCAGCAGCTTATCCGCAGGAAGAGGTACGCAGTATTTT.

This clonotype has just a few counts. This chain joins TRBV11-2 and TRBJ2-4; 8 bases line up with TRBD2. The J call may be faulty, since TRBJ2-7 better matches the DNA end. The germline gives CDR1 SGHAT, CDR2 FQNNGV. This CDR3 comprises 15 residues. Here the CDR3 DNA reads TGTGCCAGCAGCCCGGGACTAGTCGGCTCCTACGAGCAGTACTTC. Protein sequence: CASSPGLVGSYEQYF.

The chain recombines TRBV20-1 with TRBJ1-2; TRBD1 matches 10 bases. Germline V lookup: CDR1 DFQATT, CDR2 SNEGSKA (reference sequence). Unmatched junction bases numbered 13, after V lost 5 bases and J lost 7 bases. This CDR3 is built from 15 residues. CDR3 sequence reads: CSAVRGGQGESGYTF. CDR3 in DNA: TGCAGTGCTGTGAGAGGCGGACAGGGGGAAAGTGGCTACACCTTC.